The clone carrying this TCR beta chain was observed a few times. This sample was taken from a study of T-cell reconstitution after alpha-beta-depleted transplantation in children. Construction of the TCRbeta library involved unique molecular identifiers. TCRdb passed the PCR reads through MiXCR, listing each CDR3 protein once. The sample has approximately 640,000 distinct CDR3 sequences, over 15% seen once. The ends lost 4 bases at V and 10 bases at J; junction bases unmatched: 3. The CDR3 length is 12 residues. This chain uses TRBV12-3 or TRBV12-4 with TRBJ2-1, with TRBD2 identical over 8 bases. This clonotype originated in a human donor who donated a stem cell graft to a child with acute myeloid leukemia. The source material was PBMCs from the stem cell graft donor, sampled from the stem cell graft. The CDR3 coding sequence is TGTGCCAGCAGTTACTTAGCGGGGGAGCAGTTCTTC. It is translated as CASSYLAGEQFF.